The T cell receptor (beta chain) described here comes from a study of cytomegalovirus exposure and HLA in healthy donors. Study background: There were under 140 million unique TCR beta sequences, drawn from 150 million to 200 million T cells, in an earlier analysis.

PCR employed 60 Vbeta and 13 Jbeta primers. The data were produced by immunoSEQ multiplex PCR, yet TCRdb's version contains in-frame clones alone and is incomplete. The sample carries roughly 80,000 clones, over 70% recorded once. In its sample, this clone was seen once. Its antigen is undetermined. Study conclusions and caveats: Some TCR beta chains (roughly 150 of them) were listed as cytomegalovirus-associated.

V was cut by 2 bases and J by 3 bases, with 17 bases left in between. This CDR3 comprises 16 residues. Germline V lookup: CDR1 KGHSH, CDR2 LQKENI. What was sequenced was PBMCs. The rearrangement links TRBV18 to TRBJ2-7; unclear D gene. The receptor was isolated from a woman between 35 and 50 years old in good health and CMV-seronegative. For the CDR3, the DNA is TGTGCCAGCTCACCAAACCGCTTGACGACACTCTACGAGCAGTACTTC. As protein: CASSPNRLTTLYEQYF.